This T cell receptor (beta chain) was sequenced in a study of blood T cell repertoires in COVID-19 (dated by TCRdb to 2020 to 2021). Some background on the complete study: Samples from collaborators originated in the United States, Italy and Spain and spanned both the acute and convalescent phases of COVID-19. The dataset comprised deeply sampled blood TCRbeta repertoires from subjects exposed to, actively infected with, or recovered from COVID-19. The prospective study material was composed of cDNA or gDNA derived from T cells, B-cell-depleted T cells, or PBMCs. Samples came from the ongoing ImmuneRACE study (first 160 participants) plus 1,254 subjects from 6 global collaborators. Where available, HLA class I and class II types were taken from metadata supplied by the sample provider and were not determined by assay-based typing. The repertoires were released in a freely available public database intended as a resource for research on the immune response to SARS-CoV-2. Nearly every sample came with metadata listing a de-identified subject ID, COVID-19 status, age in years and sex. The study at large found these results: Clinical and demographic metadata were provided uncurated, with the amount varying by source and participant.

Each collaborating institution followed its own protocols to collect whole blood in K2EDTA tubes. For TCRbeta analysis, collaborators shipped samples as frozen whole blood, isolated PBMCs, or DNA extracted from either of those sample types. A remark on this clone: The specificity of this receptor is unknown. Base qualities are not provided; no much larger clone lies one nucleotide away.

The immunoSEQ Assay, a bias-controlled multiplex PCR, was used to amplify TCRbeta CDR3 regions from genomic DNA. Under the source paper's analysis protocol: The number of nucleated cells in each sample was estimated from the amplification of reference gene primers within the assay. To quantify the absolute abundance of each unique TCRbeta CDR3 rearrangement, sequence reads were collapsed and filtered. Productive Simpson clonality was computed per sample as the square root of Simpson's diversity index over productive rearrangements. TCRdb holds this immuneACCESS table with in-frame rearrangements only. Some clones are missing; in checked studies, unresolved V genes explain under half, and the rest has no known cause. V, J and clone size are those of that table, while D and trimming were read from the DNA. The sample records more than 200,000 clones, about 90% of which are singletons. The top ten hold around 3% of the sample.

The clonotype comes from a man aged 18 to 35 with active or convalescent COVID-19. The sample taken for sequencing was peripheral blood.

The encoded CDR3 is CASKEAQGANTEAFF. The DNA sequence is TGTGCCAGCAAAGAAGCACAGGGGGCGAACACTGAAGCTTTCTTT. The rearrangement combines TRBV6-6 with TRBJ1-1, with 9 junctional bases fitting TRBD1. The CDR3 contains 15 residues, cysteine and phenylalanine counted. Left in the record is the CDR3 DNA by itself, 45 bases read in frame from the first base. The germline V end is reduced by 7 bases and the J end by 1 base; junction bases left unmatched: 7. The germline V gene (reference sequence) provides CDR1 MNHNY and CDR2 SVGAGI.